This passage covers 18 T cell receptor beta chains from one sample sequenced in a study of human T cells and chemical hapten exposure. The time point denotes: patch test 1, 2 weeks after DPC sensitization. The treatment here: therapeutic diphenylcyclopropenone sensitization with weekly scalp DPC. In TCRdb, the RACE reads were re-called with MiXCR into one record per CDR3 protein. The sample holds approximately 400,000 distinct CDR3 sequences; about 4.4% are singletons and the top ten take under 3%. The sequencing here drew on whole blood, taken in connection with sensitization to the hapten diphenylcyclopropenone (DPC). These receptors all stem from a woman aged 45-65 years with alopecia areata. Some clones in this sample may be carry-over from other donors' samples.

This clonotype has a count of ten or more. The chain joins TRBV18 to TRBJ2-3; 12 bases are shared with TRBD2. There are 18 residues in the CDR3. The V gene's germline CDR1 is KGHSH and CDR2 LQKENI. With 4 bases clipped from V and 2 bases from J, the junction kept 10 bases outside the gene matches. Written as DNA, the CDR3 is TGTGCCAGCTCACGGACTAGCGGGAACACATTTTCCACAGATACGCAGTATTTT. This translates into CASSRTSGNTFSTDTQYF.

This clonotype was counted many times. The chain combines TRBV12-3 or TRBV12-4 with TRBJ1-5, with D maybe TRBD1 (5 bases). The germline V and J ends were trimmed by 5 bases and 5 bases, with 10 bases remaining between them. The CDR3 contains 13 residues. CDR3 residues: CASSLGPYQPQHF. The DNA of the CDR3 is TGTGCCAGCAGTCTGGGACCTTATCAGCCCCAGCATTTT.

This clonotype has a count of ten or more. The chain recombines TRBV10-3 with TRBJ1-5; D is ambiguous. The germline V gene encodes CDR1 ENHRY and CDR2 SYGVKD. V dropped 2 bases and J dropped 1 base, with 9 bases sitting between them. CDR3 length: 15 residues. The CDR3 protein is CAISEPTDSNQPQHF. As DNA, the CDR3 is TGTGCCATCAGTGAGCCTACAGACAGCAATCAGCCCCAGCATTTT.

This clonotype was counted between two and nine times. The V gene is TRBV5-1, the J gene TRBJ2-7; TRBD2 matches at 13 bases. The germline CDR1 and CDR2 sequences are SGHRS and YFSETQ. V gave up 3 bases and J gave up 2 bases; unmatched junction bases: 5. This CDR3 comprises 16 residues. The CDR3 here is CASSSGLAGATYEQYF. The CDR3 region has the DNA TGCGCCAGCAGCTCCGGACTAGCGGGGGCTACCTACGAGCAGTACTTC.

The genes are TRBV4-2 and TRBJ1-4; the match to TRBD1 covers 8 bases. This CDR3 spans 18 amino acids. Germline assignment: CDR1 LGHNA and CDR2 YNFKEQ. Trimming took 0 bases from V and 2 from J; bases not matched to a gene: 8. In DNA form, the CDR3 reads TGTGCCAGCAGCCAAGAGGGCGGCAGGGGGCAGACTAATGAAAAACTGTTTTTT. Its protein is CASSQEGGRGQTNEKLFF.

This chain uses TRBV5-1 with TRBJ2-2; 7 nucleotides match TRBD1. V was pared by 4 bases and J by 4 bases, with 4 bases of the junction left unmatched. The CDR3 totals 14 residues. Germline CDR1 and CDR2: SGHRS and YFSETQ. This CDR3 is CASSQTGITGELFF. In DNA form, the CDR3 reads TGCGCCAGCAGCCAGACAGGGATCACCGGGGAGCTGTTTTTT. Supplemented by reference TRBV5-1 and TRBJ2-2, the full variable domain reads KAGVTQTPRYLIKTRGQQVTLSCSPISGHRSVSWYQQTPGQGLQFLFEYFSETQRNKGNFPGRFSGRQFSNSRSEMNVSTLELGDSALYLCASSQTGITGELFFGEGSRLTVL.

This clonotype was seen more than once but under ten times. The gene calls are TRBV30 and TRBJ1-5; no reliable D call. Germline assignment: CDR1 GTSNPN and CDR2 SVGIG (reference sequence). The CDR3 is 13 amino acids. The ends were cut back, 3 bases at V and 0 bases at J, with 6 bases in the middle. Here the CDR3 DNA reads TGTGCCTGGAGGGGTAATAGCAATCAGCCCCAGCATTTT. It yields the protein CAWRGNSNQPQHF.

The table lists this clonotype with a few counts. This chain connects TRBV3-1 to TRBJ2-1; possibly TRBD1 or TRBD2 for D (8 bases each). Deletions cut 1 base from V and 8 bases from J, with 21 bases between. The CDR3 totals 17 residues. Germline V gene lookup returns CDR1 LGHDT and CDR2 YNNKEL (reference sequence). As DNA, the CDR3 is TGTGCCAGCAGCCAAGTCAGGGGGCGCGGGACTAGGGATGAGCAGTTCTTC. Encoded protein: CASSQVRGRGTRDEQFF.

CDR3 sequence: CASSPLRSDSQYANTEAFF. In DNA, the CDR3 is TGTGCCAGCAGCCCCCTCCGAAGCGACAGCCAATACGCGAACACTGAAGCTTTCTTT. The V gene is TRBV9, the J gene TRBJ1-1; D is possibly TRBD1 (5 bases). This CDR3 is built from 19 residues. V dropped 4 bases and J dropped 1 base, with 26 bases sitting between them. Germline V gives CDR1 SGDLS, CDR2 YYNGEE.

This clonotype was detected ten times or more. V usage is TRBV4-1 and J usage is TRBJ2-5; D is tentatively TRBD1 or TRBD2 (5 bases each). V shed 0 bases and J shed 2 bases, with 13 bases lying between them. Germline loops: CDR1 MGHRA, CDR2 YSYEKL. The CDR3 runs to 16 residues. CDR3: CASSQEVGAQQETQYF. For the CDR3, the DNA is TGCGCCAGCAGCCAAGAAGTCGGGGCCCAACAAGAGACCCAGTACTTC.

This clonotype was observed many times. Its ends do not fully match the called genes, so a read error is possible. The CDR3 DNA is TGCTCCTCCGGACTAGCGGGCACAGATACGCAGTATTTT. Translation gives CSSGLAGTDTQYF. V usage is TRBV19 and J usage is TRBJ2-3; 10 bases match TRBD2. The CDR3 is made up of 13 amino acids. The germline CDR1 and CDR2 sequences are LNHDA and SQIVND (reference sequence). Using reference TRBV19 and TRBJ2-3 for the parts outside the CDR3, the full variable domain is DGGITQSPKYLFRKEGQNVTLSCEQNLNHDAMYWYRQDPGQGLRLIYYSQIVNDFQKGDIAEGYSVSREKKESFPLTVTSAQKNPTAFYLCSSGLAGTDTQYFGPGTRLTVL.

In this sample, this clonotype turned up many times. CDR3 sequence (DNA): TGTGCCAGCAGCCTGGTAATGGGCGGCACTGAAGCTTTCTTT. Protein sequence: CASSLVMGGTEAFF. The rearrangement links TRBV3-1 to TRBJ1-1, with unresolved D. Trimming pared 4 bases from V and 4 bases from J, leaving 13 bases between. The CDR3 contains 14 residues. Per germline, CDR1 LGHDT and CDR2 YNNKEL (reference sequence).

The rearrangement joins TRBV12-3 or TRBV12-4 to TRBJ1-6; D is perhaps TRBD1 (5 bases). This CDR3 region has 16 residues. The V end lost 5 bases, the J end lost 0 bases, and 11 bases lay between the germline ends. The CDR3 reads CASSQDRTSYNSPLHF. CDR3 nucleotides: TGTGCCAGCAGTCAAGACAGAACCTCCTATAATTCACCCCTCCACTTT.

This clonotype was seen repeatedly, ten times or more. The chain links TRBV3-1 to TRBJ2-1; TRBD1 or TRBD2 may be the D gene (6 bases each). CDR3 length equals 11 residues. Germline V gene lookup returns CDR1 LGHDT and CDR2 YNNKEL (reference sequence). V was shortened by 10 bases and J by 9 bases, with 13 bases between the two germline ends. The CDR3 nucleotides read TGTGCCACCGAAGGGGGAGGTGAGCAGTTCTTC. This encodes CATEGGGEQFF.

This clonotype was recorded at least ten times. This sequence joins TRBV6-2 or TRBV6-3 and TRBJ2-6, with D uncertain. Germline V gene lookup returns CDR1 MNHEY and CDR2 SVGEGT. The V end was cut by 6 bases, the J end by 4 bases, with 13 bases between. This CDR3 has 15 amino acids. This chain's CDR3 is CASRYGLSGANVLTF. DNA for the CDR3: TGTGCCAGCAGATACGGGTTATCCGGGGCCAACGTCCTGACTTTC.

The rearrangement links TRBV29-1 to TRBJ1-2, with a weak D call TRBD1 (5 bases). The CDR3 is made up of 13 amino acids. The germline V gene encodes CDR1 SQVTM and CDR2 ANQGSEA. V was pared by 3 bases and J by 6 bases, with 14 bases between. The CDR3 DNA is TGCAGCGTTGACGGCAGGGAGACAGATGGCTACACCTTC. Translation: CSVDGRETDGYTF.

This clonotype has a count of ten or more. The chain carries TRBV7-9 and TRBJ2-1, with D hard to call. The CDR3 consists of 13 residues. Deletions cut 3 bases from V and 2 bases from J, with 5 bases between. Per germline, CDR1 SEHNR and CDR2 FQNEAQ (reference sequence). CDR3 in amino acids: CASSFDTYNEQFF. The CDR3, as DNA: TGTGCCAGCAGCTTTGACACCTACAATGAGCAGTTCTTC.

There are a few counts of this clonotype. J is TRBJ2-2 and V is TRBV2, with 7 bases lining up with TRBD2. The CDR3 is 14 residues long. The J segment lost 4 bases and the V segment lost 3 bases, leaving 2 bases of the junction unmatched. In germline, CDR1 is SNHLY, CDR2 FYNNEI. The CDR3 coding sequence is TGTGCCAGCAGTGAGACGGGGGGCACCGGGGAGCTGTTTTTT. It encodes CASSETGGTGELFF.